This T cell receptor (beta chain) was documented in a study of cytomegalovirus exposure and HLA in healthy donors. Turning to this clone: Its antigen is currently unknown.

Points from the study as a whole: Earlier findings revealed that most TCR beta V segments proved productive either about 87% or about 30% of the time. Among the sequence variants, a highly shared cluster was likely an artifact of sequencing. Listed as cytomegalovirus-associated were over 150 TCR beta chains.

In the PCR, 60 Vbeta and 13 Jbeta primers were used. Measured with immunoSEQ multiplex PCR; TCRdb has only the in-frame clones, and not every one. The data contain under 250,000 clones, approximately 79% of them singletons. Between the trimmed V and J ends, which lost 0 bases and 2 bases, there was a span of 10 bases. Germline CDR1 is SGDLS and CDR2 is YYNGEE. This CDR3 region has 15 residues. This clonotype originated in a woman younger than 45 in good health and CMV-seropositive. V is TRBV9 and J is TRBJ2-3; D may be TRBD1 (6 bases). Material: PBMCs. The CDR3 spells CASSVAQGFTDTQYF. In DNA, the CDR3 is TGTGCCAGCAGCGTAGCACAGGGCTTCACAGATACGCAGTATTTT. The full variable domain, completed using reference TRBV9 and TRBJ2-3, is DSGVTQTPKHLITATGQRVTLRCSPRSGDLSVYWYQQSLDQGLQFLIQYYNGEERAKGNILERFSAQQFPDLHSELNLSSLELGDSALYFCASSVAQGFTDTQYFGPGTRLTVL.